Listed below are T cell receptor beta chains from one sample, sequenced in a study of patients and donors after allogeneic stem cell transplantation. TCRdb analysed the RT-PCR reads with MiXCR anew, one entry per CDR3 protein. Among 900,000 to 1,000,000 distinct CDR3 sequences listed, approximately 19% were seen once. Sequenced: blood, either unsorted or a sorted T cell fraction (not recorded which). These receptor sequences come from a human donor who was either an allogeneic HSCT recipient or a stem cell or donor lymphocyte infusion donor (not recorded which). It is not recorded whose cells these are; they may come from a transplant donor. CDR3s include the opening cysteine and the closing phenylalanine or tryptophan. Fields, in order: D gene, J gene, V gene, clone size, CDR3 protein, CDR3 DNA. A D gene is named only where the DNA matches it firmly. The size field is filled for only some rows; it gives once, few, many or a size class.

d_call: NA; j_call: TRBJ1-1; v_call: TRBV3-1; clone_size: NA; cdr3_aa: CASSHYRNTEAFF; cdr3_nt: TGTGCCAGCAGCCACTACAGGAACACTGAAGCTTTCTTT
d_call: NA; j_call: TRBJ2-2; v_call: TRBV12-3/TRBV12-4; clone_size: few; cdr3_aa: CASSFRGPVNTGELFF; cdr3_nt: TGTGCCAGCAGTTTCCGAGGCCCCGTGAACACCGGGGAGCTGTTTTTT
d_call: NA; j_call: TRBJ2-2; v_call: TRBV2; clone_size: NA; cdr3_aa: CASMVGQGNTGELFF; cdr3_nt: TGTGCCAGCATGGTCGGGCAGGGGAACACCGGGGAGCTGTTTTTT
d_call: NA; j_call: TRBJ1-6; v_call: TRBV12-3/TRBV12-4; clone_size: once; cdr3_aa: CACSLSQGAYSPLHF; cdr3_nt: TGTGCCTGCAGTTTATCACAGGGCGCATATTCACCCCTCCACTTT
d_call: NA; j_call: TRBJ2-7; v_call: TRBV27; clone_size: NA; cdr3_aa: CASSLSVAHNPYEQYF; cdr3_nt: TGTGCCAGCAGTTTATCGGTGGCTCATAACCCCTACGAGCAGTACTTC
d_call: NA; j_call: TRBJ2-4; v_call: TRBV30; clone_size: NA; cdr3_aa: CAWTQDSLTQYF; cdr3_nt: TGTGCCTGGACCCAGGACAGCCTTACTCAGTACTTC
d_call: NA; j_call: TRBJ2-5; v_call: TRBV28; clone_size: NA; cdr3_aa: CASSLPSAQETQYF; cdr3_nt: TGTGCCAGCAGTTTACCATCGGCACAAGAGACCCAGTACTTC
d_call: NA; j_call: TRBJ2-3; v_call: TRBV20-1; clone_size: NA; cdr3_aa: CSASSGRGHTQYF; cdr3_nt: TGCAGCGCCTCGTCGGGGAGGGGGCATACGCAGTATTTT
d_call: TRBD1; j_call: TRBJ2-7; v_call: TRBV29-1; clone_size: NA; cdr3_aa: CSVRQGFAYEQYF; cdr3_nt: TGCAGCGTGAGACAGGGATTTGCCTACGAGCAGTACTTC
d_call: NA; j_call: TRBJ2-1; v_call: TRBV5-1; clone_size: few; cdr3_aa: CASSLAQGWSYNEQFF; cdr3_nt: TGCGCCAGCAGCCTTGCCCAAGGTTGGTCCTACAATGAGCAGTTCTTC
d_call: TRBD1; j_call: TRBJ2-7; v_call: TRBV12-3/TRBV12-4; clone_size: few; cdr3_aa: CASTSKSRTGSYEQYF; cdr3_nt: TGTGCCAGCACCTCTAAATCACGGACAGGTAGCTACGAGCAGTACTTC
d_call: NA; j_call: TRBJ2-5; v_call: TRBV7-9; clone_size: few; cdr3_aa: CASSLTQGEETQYF; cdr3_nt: TGTGCCAGCAGCTTAACCCAGGGTGAGGAGACCCAGTACTTC
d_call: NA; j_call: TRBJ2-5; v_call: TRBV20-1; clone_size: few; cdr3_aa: CSARRPSQETQYF; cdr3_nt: TGCAGTGCACGTCGACCGTCGCAAGAGACCCAGTACTTC
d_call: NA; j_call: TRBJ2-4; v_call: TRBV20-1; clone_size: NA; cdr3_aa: CSAREGTGRSVQYF; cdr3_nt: TGCAGTGCTAGGGAGGGGACTGGCCGTTCCGTTCAGTACTTC
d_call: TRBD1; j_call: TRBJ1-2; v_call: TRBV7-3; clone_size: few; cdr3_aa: CASSNRTGLHGYTF; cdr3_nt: TGTGCCAGCAGCAACCGGACAGGGTTACATGGCTACACCTTC
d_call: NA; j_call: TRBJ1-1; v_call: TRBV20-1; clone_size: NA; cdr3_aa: CSARRSLNTEAFF; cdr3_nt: TGCAGTGCTCGCCGGTCCTTAAACACTGAAGCTTTCTTT
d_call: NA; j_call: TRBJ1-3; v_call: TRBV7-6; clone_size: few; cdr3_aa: CASSSERNTIYF; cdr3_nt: TGTGCCAGCAGCTCCGAGAGGAACACCATATATTTT